The rows below give T cell receptor beta chains drawn from one sample of a study of T cells in Graves' hyperthyroidism and ophthalmopathy. TCRdb re-analysed the multiplex PCR reads in MiXCR, keeping a single row per CDR3 protein. Of around 300,000 distinct CDR3 sequences listed, roughly 14% are singletons. The specimen sequenced was blood. Receptors were obtained from a woman aged 25 to 45 with Graves' hyperthyroidism that later progressed to Graves' ophthalmopathy. The CDR3 runs from the conserved cysteine through the conserved F or W. The D gene is left open where the match is weak. Size tells how often a clone was seen (once, few, many) or the class of an expanded clone, and some rows leave it out.

>TRBV18|TRBJ2-7|many|NA
TGTGCCAGCTCACCAAAACAGGGCGGCGAGCAGTACTTC
CASSPKQGGEQYF
>TRBV30|TRBJ2-7|many|NA
TGTGCCTGGAGCCAGTTGTGGCTCCCGTTCCACGAGCAGTACTTC
CAWSQLWLPFHEQYF
>TRBV2|TRBJ1-3|NA|NA
TGTGCCAGCCGTCCCTACAGGGCATCTGGAAACACCATATATTTT
CASRPYRASGNTIYF
>TRBV18|TRBJ1-1|few|TRBD1
TGTGCCAGCGGACAGTCCGGGACAGGGAACACTGAAGCTTTCTTT
CASGQSGTGNTEAFF
>TRBV28|TRBJ2-5|many|NA
TGTGCCAGCAGTTTCTCCTCTTATCCGCAAACCCGGGGGACGCAAGAGACCCAGTACTTC
CASSFSSYPQTRGTQETQYF
>TRBV7-2|TRBJ1-1|many|NA
TGTGCCAGCCGCACCGTGGGGGGACTCATGAACACTGAAGCTTTCTTT
CASRTVGGLMNTEAFF
>TRBV6-1|TRBJ1-3|few|NA
TGTGCCAGTACTAGGGCCAGGTCGGACTCTGGAAACACCATATATTTT
CASTRARSDSGNTIYF
>TRBV18|TRBJ1-1|NA|TRBD1
TGTGCCAGCTCACCGGGACAGGGGACGCAATACACTGAAGCTTTCTTT
CASSPGQGTQYTEAFF
>TRBV11-2|TRBJ2-1|NA|TRBD1
TGTGCCAGCAGCTCCGGACAGGGAGTGGGATACAATGAGCAGTTCTTC
CASSSGQGVGYNEQFF
>TRBV5-1|TRBJ2-3|many|NA
TGCGCCAGCAGCTTGGAAGGCGCAGATACGCAGTATTTT
CASSLEGADTQYF
>TRBV28|TRBJ2-1|many|NA
TGTGCCAGCAGTCCGGATTGGGGGATTAAGGACGATGAGCAGTTCTTC
CASSPDWGIKDDEQFF
>TRBV11-2|TRBJ2-5|many|NA
TGTGCCAGCAGCTTGTACGTGAATGGGCTCTACGAGACCCAGTACTTC
CASSLYVNGLYETQYF
>TRBV5-1|TRBJ1-1|NA|NA
TGCGCCAGCAGCTCTCAAGGGGACACTGAAGCTTACTTT
CASSSQGDTEAYF
>TRBV11-3|TRBJ2-2|NA|NA
TGTGCCAGCAGGGACCTAGCGCCCGGGGAGCTGTTTTTT
CASRDLAPGELFF
>TRBV18|TRBJ1-5|many|NA
TGTGCCAGCTCAGGTGCGGAGGGCCAGCCCCAGCATTTT
CASSGAEGQPQHF
>TRBV7-2|TRBJ2-7|many|NA
TGTGCCAGCAGCTTGGGACGGTCTCTTGAGCAGTACTTC
CASSLGRSLEQYF
>TRBV2|TRBJ1-6|NA|TRBD1
TGTGCCAGCAGTGGTCAGGGGGGCTCACCCCTCCACTTT
CASSGQGGSPLHF
>TRBV7-6|TRBJ1-1|NA|NA
TGTGCCAGCAACAAAGGTGGGTCGAACACTGAAGCTTTCTTT
CASNKGGSNTEAFF
>TRBV7-3|TRBJ2-1|many|NA
TGTGCCAGCAGCTTAGGAGGGAGTGGATCCTACAATGAGCAGTTCTTC
CASSLGGSGSYNEQFF
>TRBV7-9|TRBJ2-5|many|NA
TGTGCCAGCAGCTCCATCTCAGAGACCCAGTACTTC
CASSSISETQYF
>TRBV12-3/TRBV12-4|TRBJ1-5|NA|NA
TGTGCCAGCACGAAGTATCATAGCAATCAGCCCCAGCATTTT
CASTKYHSNQPQHF
>TRBV19|TRBJ2-5|NA|TRBD2
TGTGCCAGTAGGCCCTCGGGGCGGGAGGGCCGAGAGACCCAGTACTTC
CASRPSGREGRETQYF